These 24 T cell receptor beta chains originate from one sample sequenced in a study of shared clonotypes between healthy human individuals. Clones were read by immunoSEQ multiplex PCR, and TCRdb kept only the in-frame ones, dropping some. In the table there are 150,000 to 200,000 clones, approximately 92% of which are singletons. The source material was naive CD4+ T cells sorted from blood. The subset was: CD45RA+ positively selected. These receptors all stem from a woman aged 25 to 45 in good health.

The rearrangement links TRBV9 to TRBJ2-7; 7 bases align to TRBD1. Trimming took 0 bases from V and 4 from J; bases not matched to a gene: 7. This CDR3 comprises 15 residues. Germline CDR1 is SGDLS and CDR2 is YYNGEE. For the CDR3, the DNA is TGTGCCAGCAGCGTAGGGGCAGGGGGTTTTTACGAGCAGTACTTC. The encoded protein is CASSVGAGGFYEQYF.

This chain joins TRBV6-1 and TRBJ2-7; D not resolved. Germline assignment: CDR1 MNHNS and CDR2 SASEGT. This CDR3 is 10 amino acids long. V was pared by 4 bases and J by 6 bases, with 4 bases between. The CDR3: CASSVVEQYF. For the CDR3, the DNA is TGTGCCAGCAGTGTTGTCGAGCAGTACTTC.

The genes are TRBV5-6 and TRBJ2-5; tentatively, D is TRBD2 (5 bases). Germline V gene sequence: CDR1 SGHDT, CDR2 YYEEEE. Trimming shortened V by 1 base and J by 2 bases, and 18 bases separated the two germline ends. The CDR3 length is 17 residues. CDR3 bases: TGTGCCAGCAGCTTGAGGAAGTGGGAGTGGGGTCAAGAGACCCAGTACTTC. It codes for CASSLRKWEWGQETQYF.

This clone was observed a single time. The chain employs TRBV28 and TRBJ2-3, with 7 bases fitting TRBD2. The CDR3 loop spans 15 amino acids. The J segment lost 4 bases and the V segment lost 4 bases, leaving 8 bases of the junction unmatched. Germline V gene sequence: CDR1 MDHEN, CDR2 SYDVKM. This chain's CDR3 is CASSSPPSGADTQYF. CDR3 nucleotides: TGTGCCAGCAGTTCCCCCCCAAGCGGGGCAGATACGCAGTATTTT. Looking up the rest from reference TRBV28 and TRBJ2-3 gives the full variable domain: DVKVTQSSRYLVKRTGEKVFLECVQDMDHENMFWYRQDPGLGLRLIYFSYDVKMKEKGDIPEGYSVSREKKERFSLILESASTNQTSMYLCASSSPPSGADTQYFGPGTRLTVL.

J is TRBJ1-6 and V is TRBV2, with D perhaps TRBD1 (5 bases). Deletions cut 9 bases from V and 7 bases from J, with 16 bases between. The CDR3 is 14 residues long. The V gene's germline CDR1 is SNHLY and CDR2 FYNNEI. The CDR3 loop reads CASSGTPGNSPLHF. CDR3 bases: TGTGCCAGTTCCGGGACGCCGGGGAATTCACCCCTCCACTTT.

J is TRBJ1-2 and V is TRBV28, with D possibly matching TRBD1 (5 bases). The V end lost 5 bases, the J end lost 2 bases, and 12 bases lay between the germline ends. The CDR3 has 14 amino acids. The V gene's germline CDR1 is MDHEN and CDR2 SYDVKM. The CDR3 DNA reads TGTGCCAGCAGTCGAGGGGACTCAAACTATGGCTACACCTTC. Protein sequence: CASSRGDSNYGYTF.

V and J are TRBV7-8 and TRBJ2-7; TRBD2 agrees at 14 bases. CDR1 and CDR2 (germline): SGHVS, FQNEAQ. The CDR3 has 17 residues. With 1 base clipped from V and 9 bases from J, the junction kept 11 bases outside the gene matches. The CDR3 coding sequence is TGTGCCAGCAGCTTAGGTGGAATTGGGACTAGCGGGAGAGGGCAGTACTTC. The encoded protein is CASSLGGIGTSGRGQYF.

The rearrangement links TRBV29-1 to TRBJ2-5; the D is unclear. The J call may be wrong; the DNA end is better matched by TRBJ2-7. Germline V gene sequence: CDR1 SQVTM, CDR2 ANQGSEA. There are 12 residues in the CDR3. The CDR3 DNA reads TGCAGCGTTGAAATAAAGGACTACGAGCAGTACTTC. As protein: CSVEIKDYEQYF.

The chain combines TRBV27 with TRBJ2-1; a possible D gene is TRBD2 (5 bases). The CDR3 loop spans 13 amino acids. The germline V gene encodes CDR1 MNHEY and CDR2 SMNVEV (reference sequence). Trimming removed 3 bases from V and 5 bases from J, with 8 bases in between. CDR3 bases: TGTGCCAGCAGTTTTCAGAGGGACAATGAGCAGTTCTTC. Residues: CASSFQRDNEQFF.

The chain joins TRBV28 to TRBJ2-6, with TRBD1 identical over 7 bases. CDR3 length: 18 residues. CDR1 is MDHEN and CDR2 is SYDVKM in the germline V gene. After removal of 4 bases from V and 0 bases from J, the junction contained 9 bases not matched to a gene. This CDR3 is CASSSPGQPPSGANVLTF. CDR3 nucleotide sequence: TGTGCCAGCAGTTCCCCGGGACAGCCCCCCTCTGGGGCCAACGTCCTGACTTTC.

This clone was detected only once. This rearrangement joins TRBV28 to TRBJ2-7; TRBD1 or TRBD2 may be the D gene (6 bases each). V was shortened by 3 bases and J by 6 bases, with 15 bases between the two germline ends. This CDR3 contains 14 residues. Per the germline V gene, CDR1 is MDHEN and CDR2 is SYDVKM. This CDR3 is CASSLGGIRGEQYF. CDR3 nucleotides: TGTGCCAGCAGTTTGGGGGGCATCCGGGGCGAGCAGTACTTC.

The CDR3 bases are TGTGCCAGCAGGCTGACAGGGCGGCTCGAGCAGTACTTC. It translates to CASRLTGRLEQYF. J is TRBJ2-7 and V is TRBV5-5; 7 nucleotides align to TRBD1. Germline V gene data show CDR1 as SGHKS and CDR2 as YYEKEE (reference sequence). After removal of 5 bases from V and 6 bases from J, the junction contained 8 bases not matched to a gene. CDR3 length equals 13 residues.

The J gene is TRBJ2-7, the V gene TRBV10-3; 11 nucleotides match TRBD1. This CDR3 is built from 14 residues. The germline gives CDR1 ENHRY, CDR2 SYGVKD. Trimming took 7 bases from V and 4 from J; bases not matched to a gene: 6. CDR3 in amino acids: CAIKGTGGWYEQYF. The CDR3 DNA sequence: TGTGCCATCAAGGGGACAGGGGGATGGTACGAGCAGTACTTC.

This clone was recorded once. This sequence joins TRBV11-2 and TRBJ2-7; no firm D call. CDR1 and CDR2 from the germline V gene are SGHAT and FQNNGV. Trimming cost V 0 bases and J 6 bases, with 3 bases left between them. The length of the CDR3 is 11 residues. Here the CDR3 DNA reads TGTGCCAGCAGCTTAGATTTCGAGCAGTACTTC. Translated, it gives CASSLDFEQYF.

This clone was picked up one time. The chain links TRBV28 to TRBJ1-2; 7 bases map to TRBD1. V trimming: 6 bases; J trimming: 1 base; junction bases outside the gene matches: 8. Looked up from germline, CDR1 is MDHEN and CDR2 is SYDVKM. This CDR3 has 15 amino acids. The CDR3, as DNA: TGTGCCAGCAGCTTACCGACAGGGCTTAACTATGGCTACACCTTC. Translation gives CASSLPTGLNYGYTF.

The V and J genes are TRBV7-2 and TRBJ2-3, with 11 bases fitting TRBD2. This CDR3 is 16 amino acids long. V lost 1 base to trimming and J lost 3 bases; unmatched junction nucleotides: 3. From germline, CDR1 is SGHTA and CDR2 FQGNSA. The CDR3 here is CASSLVAGGGTDTQYF. The CDR3 DNA reads as TGTGCCAGCAGCTTAGTAGCGGGAGGGGGGACAGATACGCAGTATTTT.

The CDR3 nucleotides read TGTGCCAGCAGCACCCGGGACAGGCCCGAGGATGGCTACACCTTC. The encoded protein is CASSTRDRPEDGYTF. The chain joins TRBV12-1 to TRBJ1-2; whether TRBD1, the table's D call, matches the DNA was not checked. TRBV12-1 is deemed a pseudogene. This CDR3 region has 15 residues.

The V gene is TRBV5-4, the J gene TRBJ2-7; TRBD2 aligns across 10 bases. Trimming took 1 base from V and 6 from J; bases not matched to a gene: 16. This CDR3 is built from 18 residues. The germline gives CDR1 SGHNT, CDR2 YYREEE (reference sequence). The CDR3 region has the DNA TGTGCCAGCAGCTTGAAGGGACTAGCGTCAGGTTGGGGGGTCGAGCAGTACTTC. Residues: CASSLKGLASGWGVEQYF.

V is TRBV28 and J is TRBJ2-7; tentatively, D is TRBD1 (5 bases). The CDR3 contains 14 residues. V lost 7 bases to trimming and J lost 0 bases, with 13 bases between them. Germline-derived CDR1 and CDR2 are MDHEN and SYDVKM. The CDR3 bases are TGTGCCAGCACTGAGGACACCTCCTCCTACGAGCAGTACTTC. Its protein product is CASTEDTSSYEQYF.

The V call is TRBV19, the J call TRBJ2-7, with 11 positions matching TRBD2. Germline lookup yields CDR1 LNHDA and CDR2 SQIVND (reference sequence). This CDR3 comprises 15 residues. V trimming: 4 bases; J trimming: 1 base; junction bases outside the gene matches: 3. Written as DNA, the CDR3 is TGTGCCAGTAGTACCGGGACTAGCGGTTCCTACGAGCAGTACTTC. Amino acids: CASSTGTSGSYEQYF.

As DNA, the CDR3 is TGTGCCAGCAGCGAGGACAGGGGAGATCAGCCCCAGCATTTT. It specifies CASSEDRGDQPQHF. V usage is TRBV9 and J usage is TRBJ1-5, with 9 positions matching TRBD1. Germline V CDR1 and CDR2: SGDLS, YYNGEE. With V trimmed by 3 bases and J by 5 bases, 3 bases remained unmatched. This CDR3 has 14 amino acids.

The chain's CDR3 is CASSLVEKTDEQYF. CDR3 coding DNA: TGCGCCAGCAGCTTGGTCGAGAAAACGGACGAGCAGTACTTC. V is TRBV5-1 and J is TRBJ2-7, with D unclear. V was cut by 0 bases and J by 5 bases, with 12 bases left in between. Per the germline V gene, CDR1 is SGHRS and CDR2 is YFSETQ. This CDR3 region has 14 residues.

This chain joins TRBV2 and TRBJ1-5; no clear D gene. Germline values: CDR1 SNHLY, CDR2 FYNNEI. The V end lost 5 bases, the J end lost 0 bases, and 5 bases lay between the germline ends. The CDR3 covers 13 residues. Here the CDR3 reads CASSYYSNQPQHF. CDR3 coding DNA: TGTGCCAGCAGTTATTATAGCAATCAGCCCCAGCATTTT.

The chain carries TRBV28 and TRBJ1-1, with TRBD1 matching over 10 bases. Trimming at V came to 0 bases and at J to 6 bases, leaving 4 bases not matched to a gene. The CDR3 has 15 residues. The germline gives CDR1 MDHEN, CDR2 SYDVKM. CDR3 region: CASSLWGQGSAEAFF. The DNA of the CDR3 is TGTGCCAGCAGTTTATGGGGACAGGGGTCCGCTGAAGCTTTCTTT.